This TCR beta chain was observed in a study of cytomegalovirus exposure and HLA in healthy donors. Study-wide results and caveats: A later analysis associated 15,000 or so TCR beta sequences with HLA alleles at a 0.05 false discovery rate.

A remark on this clone: Its antigen is as yet unknown.

Primers for the PCR totalled 60 Vbeta and 13 Jbeta. Sequencing was performed with immunoSEQ multiplex PCR; in TCRdb, only in-frame clones are kept and a portion is missing. The sample includes some 160,000 clones, 60% to 80% seen only once; the top ten take around 1.5%. Trimming removed 2 bases from V and 2 bases from J, with 11 bases in between. Germline V gene sequence: CDR1 MNHEY, CDR2 SVGAGI. This CDR3 is built from 15 residues. This sequence originates from a woman in her twenties or thirties in good health and CMV-seronegative. V gene TRBV6-5 combines with J gene TRBJ2-3; D perhaps matches TRBD1 (5 bases). Sequenced input: PBMCs. The CDR3 loop is CASSYGAVLTDTQYF. As DNA, the CDR3 is TGTGCCAGCAGTTACGGGGCAGTTCTCACAGATACGCAGTATTTT.